The source of this T cell receptor beta chain is a study of blood T cell repertoires in COVID-19. About the research overall: Sites across the United States, Italy and Spain contributed samples from acute and convalescent COVID-19. The cDNA or gDNA used as material had been derived from T cells, B-cell-depleted T cells, or PBMCs.

Trimming took off 3 bases at V and 9 bases at J, with 11 bases between the two ends. From germline, CDR1 is KGHDR and CDR2 SFDVKD. This CDR3 is built from 13 residues. As handled by the study authors: Counts of nucleated cells, estimated from reference gene primer amplification, were obtained. The data were produced by immunoSEQ multiplex PCR, yet TCRdb's version contains in-frame clones alone and is incomplete. V, J and clone size derive from that table, while D and trimming were established from the DNA sequence. Altogether 110,000 or so clones are present, roughly 84% being singletons, with the ten largest covering roughly 7.7%.

The sequence derives from a woman older than 75 with active or convalescent COVID-19. What was sequenced was peripheral blood. V and J are TRBV24-1 and TRBJ1-5; D ambiguous. The CDR3 loop is CATSDPGVGPQHF. The CDR3 nucleotides read TGTGCCACCAGTGATCCCGGAGTGGGGCCCCAGCATTTT.